Following are 27 T cell receptor beta chains from one sample sequenced in a study of blood T cells in healthy people across ages (dated by TCRdb to between 2014 and 2016). To prepare the library, 5' RACE was applied. Sequencing used an Illumina HiSeq 2500. A second about 6 to 11 cycle PCR used a sample-barcoded 5' primer and a J-beta primer mix. Using fastp at Q25 and MiXCR, TCRdb reprocessed the public reads and kept productive beta chains. CDR3 protein duplicates are merged, each entry listing the most common genes and DNA. The sample table lists approximately 900,000 distinct CDR3 sequences, 25% to 30% of them with a count of one. The top ten constitute roughly a tenth of the sample. These same records also appear under a second study, on T cells of mothers and their children.

Material for sequencing was blood. These receptors all come from a woman aged 40 to 50 in good health.

This clonotype was seen at least ten times. V usage is TRBV7-2 and J usage is TRBJ2-3; D call uncertain. V lost 2 bases and J lost 4, with 4 bases in between. The germline V gene has CDR1 SGHTA and CDR2 FQGNSA. The CDR3 sequence is 12 residues long. The CDR3 DNA sequence: TGTGCCAGCAGCTTATTCCCAGATACGCAGTATTTT. This gives the protein CASSLFPDTQYF.

This chain's CDR3 is CSARVQSRSYGYTF. The DNA of the CDR3 is TGCAGTGCTAGAGTCCAGTCCCGTTCCTATGGCTACACCTTC. The V call is TRBV20-1, the J call TRBJ1-2; no definite D call. The germline CDR1 and CDR2 sequences are DFQATT and SNEGSKA (reference sequence). V was pared by 1 base and J by 4 bases, with 13 bases between. This CDR3 contains 14 residues.

This clonotype was observed a handful of times. This clone may be a read error of a much larger clone one base away. The chain recombines TRBV24-1 with TRBJ2-7; 8 nucleotides agree with TRBD2. V was clipped by 9 bases and J by 2 bases; unmatched bases: 5. Germline V gives CDR1 KGHDR, CDR2 SFDVKD. The CDR3 extends over 13 amino acids. The CDR3 sequence is CATRGGAPYEQYF. CDR3 bases: TGTGCCACCCGGGGGGGGGCCCCCTACGAGCAGTACTTC.

There are a few counts of this clonotype. This may come from a read error, since a much larger clone is one base off. V and J are TRBV25-1 and TRBJ2-6; D is unresolved. V lost 4 bases to trimming and J lost 2 bases, with 3 bases between them. Germline assignment: CDR1 MGHDK and CDR2 SYGVNS. This CDR3 spans 13 amino acids. CDR3 protein: CASSAPGANVLTF. DNA of the CDR3: TGTGCCAGCAGTGCCCCTGGGGCCAACGTCCTGACTTTC.

There are a few counts of this clonotype. The V call is TRBV10-3, the J call TRBJ2-6; a possible D gene is TRBD1 (7 bases). This CDR3 contains 17 residues. Germline lookup yields CDR1 ENHRY and CDR2 SYGVKD. Trimming removed 6 bases at V and 1 base at J, with 16 bases between. The CDR3 DNA is TGTGCCATCAGGGGCATACAGGGGAGGTCTGGGGCCAACGTCCTGACTTTC. Translating it yields CAIRGIQGRSGANVLTF.

Worth noting for this clonotype: A single base separates this from a much larger clone, so it may be a read error. This rearrangement joins TRBV4-3 to TRBJ2-6; 7 bases are shared with TRBD1. Germline lookup yields CDR1 LGHNA and CDR2 YSLEER. The CDR3 sequence is 19 residues long. This CDR3 is CASSRPTGNWNSGANVPTF. The DNA for the CDR3 is TGCGCCAGCAGCCGCCCGACAGGGAATTGGAACTCTGGGGCCAACGTCCCGACTTTC.

This clonotype was seen more than once but under ten times. The chain links TRBV12-3 or TRBV12-4 to TRBJ1-5; no clear D gene. The V end was cut by 0 bases, the J end by 6 bases, with 12 bases between. The CDR3 sequence is 15 residues long. CDR3 sequence: CASSLAYREGQPQHF. In DNA, the CDR3 is TGTGCCAGCAGTTTAGCGTACCGAGAAGGTCAGCCCCAGCATTTT.

This clonotype showed up many times. The gene calls are TRBV6-6 and TRBJ2-7, with 8 nucleotides matching TRBD1. V lost 6 bases, J lost 6 bases, and 7 bases stayed unmatched. The length of the CDR3 is 13 residues. Germline V CDR1 and CDR2: MNHNY, SVGAGI (reference sequence). CDR3 region: CASRTGTGTEQYF. The DNA of the CDR3 is TGTGCCAGCAGAACCGGGACAGGTACCGAGCAGTACTTC.

The V gene is TRBV4-1, the J gene TRBJ2-3, with D perhaps matching TRBD1 (5 bases). V dropped 6 bases and J dropped 4 bases, with 17 bases sitting between them. The CDR3 is 15 amino acids. CDR1 is MGHRA, CDR2 YSYEKL, per germline. In DNA form, the CDR3 reads TGCGCCAGCAGTGGGGCGGAATACTTGCCAGATACGCAGTATTTT. Amino acid sequence: CASSGAEYLPDTQYF.

This clonotype has more than one count but fewer than ten. This rearrangement joins TRBV6-6 to TRBJ1-5, with D perhaps matching TRBD1 (6 bases). This CDR3 has 16 residues. The V gene's germline CDR1 is MNHNY and CDR2 SVGAGI (reference sequence). With 7 bases removed from V and 2 bases from J, the gap between germline ends came to 18 bases. Here the CDR3 DNA reads TGTGCCAGCACCGACTCAGGGGCGCTTGGCAATCAGCCCCAGCATTTT. It codes for CASTDSGALGNQPQHF.

The rearrangement uses TRBV5-1 and TRBJ1-2; 10 positions agree with TRBD1. Germline CDR1 and CDR2: SGHRS and YFSETQ. There are 14 residues in the CDR3. The V and J ends lost 6 bases and 5 bases, in that order; junction bases with no gene match: 7. CDR3 sequence (DNA): TGCGCCAGCAAGACAGGGGGCGAGGGGTATGGCTACACCTTC. Translating gives CASKTGGEGYGYTF.

Many counts were recorded for this clonotype. This chain connects TRBV5-1 to TRBJ1-2, with D possibly TRBD1 on 6 matching bases. Looked up from germline, CDR1 is SGHRS and CDR2 is YFSETQ. V gave up 0 bases and J gave up 6 bases, with 15 bases separating them. CDR3 length: 15 residues. The CDR3: CASSLAGGLSDGYTF. The CDR3 coding sequence is TGCGCCAGCAGCTTGGCGGGGGGCCTGTCGGATGGCTACACCTTC.

This clonotype was seen a few times. V gene TRBV7-2 combines with J gene TRBJ2-2; TRBD2 aligns across 8 bases. Germline CDR1 reads SGHTA; CDR2 reads FQGNSA. This CDR3 has 16 residues. The J segment lost 1 base and the V segment lost 5 bases, leaving 6 bases of the junction unmatched. For the CDR3, the DNA is TGTGCCAGCAGCCTATACGCGGGGGGGAACACCGGGGAGCTGTTTTTT. Its protein product is CASSLYAGGNTGELFF.

This clonotype was seen only a few times. V and J are TRBV25-1 and TRBJ2-7; 9 nucleotides agree with TRBD1. Germline V gene data show CDR1 as MGHDK and CDR2 as SYGVNS. Germline trimming cut 4 bases from V and 3 bases from J; bases unmatched to any gene: 7. CDR3 size: 15 residues. The CDR3 bases are TGTGCCAGCAGTGCCCTGGACAGGGGTCGCTACGAGCAGTACTTC. Translating gives CASSALDRGRYEQYF.

This clonotype was recorded at least ten times. V gene TRBV5-1 combines with J gene TRBJ2-1; TRBD1 aligns across 7 bases. The CDR3 totals 15 residues. Looked up from germline, CDR1 is SGHRS and CDR2 is YFSETQ. The trim removed 1 base at V and 4 bases at J, leaving 5 bases unmatched. The CDR3 DNA sequence: TGCGCCAGCAGCTTGCAGGGGGAAGGATACAATGAGCAGTTCTTC. It translates to CASSLQGEGYNEQFF. The whole variable domain, filled in from reference TRBV5-1 and TRBJ2-1, reads KAGVTQTPRYLIKTRGQQVTLSCSPISGHRSVSWYQQTPGQGLQFLFEYFSETQRNKGNFPGRFSGRQFSNSRSEMNVSTLELGDSALYLCASSLQGEGYNEQFFGPGTRLTVL.

J is TRBJ1-1 and V is TRBV29-1; no firm D call. The ends were cut back, 6 bases at V and 5 bases at J, with 19 bases in the middle. Germline V gene lookup returns CDR1 SQVTM and CDR2 ANQGSEA. CDR3 length: 14 residues. In DNA, the CDR3 is TGCAGCGTCGGTGAGGGCCCCGGTAGGACTGAAGCTTTCTTT. Translation: CSVGEGPGRTEAFF. Complete variable domain (other parts from reference TRBV29-1 and TRBJ1-1): SAVISQKPSRDICQRGTSLTIQCQVDSQVTMMFWYRQQPGQSLTLIATANQGSEATYESGFVIDKFPISRPNLTFSTLTVSNMSPEDSSIYLCSVGEGPGRTEAFFGQGTRLTVV.

J is TRBJ2-2 and V is TRBV29-1; no clear D. With 6 bases removed from V and 3 bases from J, the gap between germline ends came to 14 bases. In germline, CDR1 is SQVTM, CDR2 ANQGSEA. The CDR3 has 14 amino acids. The CDR3 bases are TGCAGCGTGGCCCTAGGCGTTCACACCGGGGAGCTGTTTTTT. Its translation is CSVALGVHTGELFF.

As to this clonotype: Possible read error: a much larger clone is one base away. The V gene is TRBV29-1, the J gene TRBJ2-1, with 7 nucleotides matching TRBD1. Trimming removed 6 bases from V and 1 base from J; junction bases left unmatched: 9. CDR1 and CDR2 from the germline V gene are SQVTM and ANQGSEA. The CDR3 totals 15 residues. The CDR3 sequence: CSVSGTERSYNEQFF. CDR3 bases: TGCAGCGTGTCCGGGACAGAGAGGTCCTACAATGAGCAGTTCTTC.

This clonotype has a count of ten or more. V is TRBV4-3 and J is TRBJ1-2; D is perhaps TRBD1 (6 bases). V was clipped by 0 bases and J by 8 bases, with 16 bases between them. Looked up from germline, CDR1 is LGHNA and CDR2 is YSLEER. The CDR3 runs to 15 residues. CDR3 DNA sequence: TGCGCCAGCAGCCAAGATAGGACAGCCGTGGCCGGCTACACCTTC. Translation gives CASSQDRTAVAGYTF.

This clonotype was picked up a small number of times. This chain connects TRBV24-1 to TRBJ2-3; no definite D call. The CDR3 is 16 residues long. CDR1 and CDR2 (germline): KGHDR, SFDVKD. V lost 3 bases to trimming and J lost 1 base, with 13 bases between them. The CDR3 bases are TGTGCCACCAGTGATGATAGGGTACGTGGCACAGATACGCAGTATTTT. Protein sequence: CATSDDRVRGTDTQYF.

The table lists this clonotype with many counts. The V call is TRBV5-1, the J call TRBJ2-3, with 12 bases fitting TRBD1. V lost 4 bases, J lost 5 bases, and 8 bases stayed unmatched. This CDR3 comprises 16 residues. Germline CDR1 is SGHRS and CDR2 is YFSETQ. The chain's CDR3 is CASSKGTGGHGDTQYF. In nucleotides, the CDR3 is TGCGCCAGCAGCAAGGGGACAGGGGGCCACGGAGATACGCAGTATTTT.

The chain recombines TRBV6-2 or TRBV6-3 with TRBJ2-7, with a weak D call TRBD2 (5 bases). Germline V gene sequence: CDR1 MNHEY, CDR2 SVGEGT. The length of the CDR3 is 16 residues. The V gene lost 2 bases and the J gene lost 2 bases, with 16 bases spanning the gap. CDR3 sequence reads: CASSYVGAEIPYEQYF. CDR3 bases: TGTGCCAGCAGTTACGTAGGAGCGGAGATCCCCTACGAGCAGTACTTC.

This chain links TRBV20-1 with TRBJ1-1, with TRBD1 matching 10 bases. Germline lookup yields CDR1 DFQATT and CDR2 SNEGSKA (reference sequence). The CDR3 consists of 17 residues. Losses at the gene ends were 0 bases for V and 1 base for J; bases not matched to a gene: 8. CDR3 loop: CSARDPGGDRGNTEAFF. The CDR3 coding sequence is TGCAGTGCTAGAGATCCCGGAGGGGACAGGGGGAACACTGAAGCTTTCTTT.

For this clonotype: This may arise from a read error, as a much more abundant clone is one base away. This chain joins TRBV28 and TRBJ2-7; D is ambiguous. Germline lookup yields CDR1 MDHEN and CDR2 SYDVKM. This CDR3 contains 13 residues. CDR3 loop: CAGSFRSPYEQYF. The CDR3 DNA follows: TGTGCCGGCAGTTTTAGGTCACCCTACGAGCAGTACTTC.

A few counts support this clonotype. This chain joins TRBV30 and TRBJ2-7, with D unresolved. The CDR3 has 12 amino acids. Germline CDR1 GTSNPN, CDR2 SVGIG (reference sequence). The germline V and J ends were trimmed by 3 bases and 0 bases, with 6 bases remaining between them. The CDR3 reads CAWSRDSYEQYF. CDR3 DNA: TGTGCCTGGAGCAGAGACTCCTACGAGCAGTACTTC.

This clonotype occurred a few times. The rearrangement joins TRBV10-3 to TRBJ1-1, with a possible D match to TRBD1 (5 bases). V lost 8 bases to trimming and J lost 4 bases, with 11 bases between them. The CDR3 covers 12 residues. Germline-derived CDR1 and CDR2 are ENHRY and SYGVKD. In DNA form, the CDR3 reads TGTGCCATCTCGCATAGGGGCACTGAAGCTTTCTTT. This sequence encodes CAISHRGTEAFF.

The table lists this clonotype with many counts. The rearrangement uses TRBV29-1 and TRBJ2-7; 8 positions match TRBD1. Germline V gives CDR1 SQVTM, CDR2 ANQGSEA. This CDR3 is built from 14 residues. V dropped 5 bases and J dropped 5; count of bases not matched to a gene: 11. For the CDR3, the DNA is TGCAGCGTTAGACAGGCGGACAGGGTGGACGAGCAGTACTTC. Its protein is CSVRQADRVDEQYF.